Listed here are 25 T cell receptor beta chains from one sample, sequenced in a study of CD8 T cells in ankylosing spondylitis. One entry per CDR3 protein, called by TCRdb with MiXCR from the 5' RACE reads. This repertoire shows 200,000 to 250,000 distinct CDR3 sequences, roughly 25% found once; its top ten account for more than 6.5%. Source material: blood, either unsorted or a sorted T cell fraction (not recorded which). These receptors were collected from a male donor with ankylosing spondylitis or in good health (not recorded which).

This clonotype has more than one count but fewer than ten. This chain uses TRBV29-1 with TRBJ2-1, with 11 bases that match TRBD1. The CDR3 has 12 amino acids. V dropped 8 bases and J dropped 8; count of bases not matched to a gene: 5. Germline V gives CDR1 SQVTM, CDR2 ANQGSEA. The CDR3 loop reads CSYGQGAYEQFF. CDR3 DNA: TGCAGCTATGGACAGGGGGCCTATGAGCAGTTCTTC.

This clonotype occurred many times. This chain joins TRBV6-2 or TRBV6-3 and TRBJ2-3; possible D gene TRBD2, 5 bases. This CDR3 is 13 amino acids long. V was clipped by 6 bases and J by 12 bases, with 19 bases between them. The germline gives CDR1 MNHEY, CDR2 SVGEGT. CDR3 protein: CASSPPTRVSQYF. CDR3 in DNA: TGTGCCAGCAGCCCTCCCACTAGAGTGTCCCAGTATTTT.

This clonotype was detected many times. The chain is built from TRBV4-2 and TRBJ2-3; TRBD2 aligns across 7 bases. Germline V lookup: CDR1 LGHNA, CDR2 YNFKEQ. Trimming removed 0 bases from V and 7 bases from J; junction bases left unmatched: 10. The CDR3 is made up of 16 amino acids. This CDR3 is CASSQERVREQNTQYF. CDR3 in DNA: TGTGCCAGCAGCCAAGAACGGGTGCGGGAGCAGAATACGCAGTATTTT.

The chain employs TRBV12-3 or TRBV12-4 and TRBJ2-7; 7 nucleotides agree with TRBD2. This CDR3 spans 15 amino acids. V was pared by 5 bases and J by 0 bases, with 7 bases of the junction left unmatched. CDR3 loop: CASSVSGSSSYEQYF. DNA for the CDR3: TGTGCCAGCAGTGTTAGCGGGTCTAGCTCCTACGAGCAGTACTTC.

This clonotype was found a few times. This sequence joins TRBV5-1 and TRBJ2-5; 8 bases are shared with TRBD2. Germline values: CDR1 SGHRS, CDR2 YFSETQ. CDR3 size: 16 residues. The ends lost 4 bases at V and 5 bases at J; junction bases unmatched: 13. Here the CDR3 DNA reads TGCGCCAGCAGCAGGACTAGCTCCCCCGTAATGGAGACCCAGTACTTC. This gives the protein CASSRTSSPVMETQYF.

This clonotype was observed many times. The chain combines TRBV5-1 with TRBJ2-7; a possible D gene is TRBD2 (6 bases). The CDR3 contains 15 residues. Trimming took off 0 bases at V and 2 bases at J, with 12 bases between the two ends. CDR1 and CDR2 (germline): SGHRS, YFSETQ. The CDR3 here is CASSLDPSAAYEQYF. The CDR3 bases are TGCGCCAGCAGCTTGGATCCTAGCGCCGCCTACGAGCAGTACTTC.

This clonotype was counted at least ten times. CDR3 amino acids: CSVAAGQETQYF. CDR3 DNA: TGCAGCGTTGCAGCGGGACAAGAGACCCAGTACTTC. The chain employs TRBV29-1 and TRBJ2-5; 7 bases match TRBD2. The trim removed 4 bases at V and 2 bases at J, leaving 1 base unmatched. Germline V gene data show CDR1 as SQVTM and CDR2 as ANQGSEA. The CDR3 has 12 amino acids.

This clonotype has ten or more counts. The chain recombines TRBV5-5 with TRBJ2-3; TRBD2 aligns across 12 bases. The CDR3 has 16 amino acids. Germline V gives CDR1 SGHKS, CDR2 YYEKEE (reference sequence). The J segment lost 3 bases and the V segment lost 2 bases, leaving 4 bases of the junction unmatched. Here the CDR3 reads CASSFGGLAGTDTQYF. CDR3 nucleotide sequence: TGTGCCAGCAGCTTTGGAGGACTAGCGGGAACAGATACGCAGTATTTT. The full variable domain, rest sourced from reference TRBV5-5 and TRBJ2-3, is DAGVTQSPTHLIKTRGQQVTLRCSPISGHKSVSWYQQVLGQGPQFIFQYYEKEERGRGNFPDRFSARQFPNYSSELNVNALLLGDSALYLCASSFGGLAGTDTQYFGPGTRLTVL.

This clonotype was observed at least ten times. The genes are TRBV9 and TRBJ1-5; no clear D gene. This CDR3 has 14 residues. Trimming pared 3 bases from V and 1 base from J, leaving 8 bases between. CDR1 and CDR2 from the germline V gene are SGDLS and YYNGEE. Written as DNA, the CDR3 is TGTGCCAGCAGCGCTGGGGTGAGCAATCAGCCCCAGCATTTT. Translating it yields CASSAGVSNQPQHF.

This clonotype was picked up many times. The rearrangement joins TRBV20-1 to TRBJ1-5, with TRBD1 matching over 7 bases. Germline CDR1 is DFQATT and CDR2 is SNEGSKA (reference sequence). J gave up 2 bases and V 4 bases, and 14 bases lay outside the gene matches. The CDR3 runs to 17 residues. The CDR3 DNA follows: TGCAGTGCTATCGACCTACAGGGGACCATAGGCAATCAGCCCCAGCATTTT. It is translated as CSAIDLQGTIGNQPQHF.

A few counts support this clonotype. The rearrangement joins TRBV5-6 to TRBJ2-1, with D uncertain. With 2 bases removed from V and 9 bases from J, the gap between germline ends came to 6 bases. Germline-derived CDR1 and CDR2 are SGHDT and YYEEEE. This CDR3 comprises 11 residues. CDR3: CASSFLVEQFF. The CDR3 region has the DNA TGTGCCAGCAGCTTTTTGGTTGAGCAGTTCTTC.

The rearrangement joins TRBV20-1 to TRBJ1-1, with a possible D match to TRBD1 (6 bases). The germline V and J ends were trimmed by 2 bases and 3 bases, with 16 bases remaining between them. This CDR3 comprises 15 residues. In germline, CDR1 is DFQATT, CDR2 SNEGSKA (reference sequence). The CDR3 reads CSARTQQGADTEAFF. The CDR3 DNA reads TGCAGTGCTAGAACTCAACAGGGCGCGGACACTGAAGCTTTCTTT.

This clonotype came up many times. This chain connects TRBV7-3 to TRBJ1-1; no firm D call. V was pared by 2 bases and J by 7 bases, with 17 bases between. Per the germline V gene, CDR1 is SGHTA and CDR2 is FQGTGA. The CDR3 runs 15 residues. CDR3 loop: CASSLLAGSGSEAFF. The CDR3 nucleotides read TGTGCCAGCAGCTTATTAGCCGGGTCGGGGAGTGAAGCTTTCTTT.

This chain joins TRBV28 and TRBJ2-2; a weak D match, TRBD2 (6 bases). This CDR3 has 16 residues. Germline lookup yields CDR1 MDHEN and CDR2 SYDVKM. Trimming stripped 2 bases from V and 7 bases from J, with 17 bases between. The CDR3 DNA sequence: TGTGCCAGCAGTTTAATAGCGGCTCTCGCAGACGGGGAGCTGTTTTTT. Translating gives CASSLIAALADGELFF.

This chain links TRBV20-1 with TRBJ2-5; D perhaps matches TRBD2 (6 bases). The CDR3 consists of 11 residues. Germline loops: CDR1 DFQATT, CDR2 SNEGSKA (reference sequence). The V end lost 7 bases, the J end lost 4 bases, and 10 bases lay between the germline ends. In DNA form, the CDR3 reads TGCAGTGGAATTAGCGGAGAGACCCAGTACTTC. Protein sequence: CSGISGETQYF.

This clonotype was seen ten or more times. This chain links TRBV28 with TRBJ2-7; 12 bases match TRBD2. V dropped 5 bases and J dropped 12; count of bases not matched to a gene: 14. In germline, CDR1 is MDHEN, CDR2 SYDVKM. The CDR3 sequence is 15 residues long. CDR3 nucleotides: TGTGCCAGCAGTGACGGACTAGCGGGAAACTCCAATCGGTACTTC. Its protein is CASSDGLAGNSNRYF.

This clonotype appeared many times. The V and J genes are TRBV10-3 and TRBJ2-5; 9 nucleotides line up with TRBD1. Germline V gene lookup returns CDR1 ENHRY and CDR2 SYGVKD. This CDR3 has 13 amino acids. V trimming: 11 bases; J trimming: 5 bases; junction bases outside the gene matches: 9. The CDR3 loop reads CAVRDRDRETQYF. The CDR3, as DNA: TGTGCCGTCCGGGACAGGGACAGGGAGACCCAGTACTTC.

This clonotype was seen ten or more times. CDR3 sequence reads: CASIPEGGLYEQYF. The CDR3 DNA sequence: TGTGCCAGCATACCAGAGGGGGGGCTCTACGAGCAGTACTTC. The V and J genes are TRBV6-1 and TRBJ2-7, with D tentatively TRBD2 (7 bases). V dropped 7 bases and J dropped 3 bases, with 16 bases sitting between them. The CDR3 has 14 amino acids. CDR1 is MNHNS and CDR2 is SASEGT in the germline V gene.

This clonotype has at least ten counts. For the CDR3, the DNA is TGCGCCAGCAGCTTGGTCGGGACTAGCGGGAGTGATGAGCAGTTCTTC. This sequence encodes CASSLVGTSGSDEQFF. The chain combines TRBV5-1 with TRBJ2-1, with TRBD2 matching over 14 bases. The germline V gene encodes CDR1 SGHRS and CDR2 YFSETQ. Trimming cost V 0 bases and J 8 bases; bases outside gene matches: 4. The CDR3 contains 16 residues.

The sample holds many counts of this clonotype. The DNA for the CDR3 is TGCGCCAGCAGCTCAGGGACAGGGTCCCACAATGAGCAGTTCTTC. This codes for CASSSGTGSHNEQFF. The chain links TRBV5-1 to TRBJ2-1, with 9 bases lining up with TRBD1. This CDR3 is 15 amino acids long. Germline values: CDR1 SGHRS, CDR2 YFSETQ. Unmatched junction bases numbered 6, after V lost 3 bases and J lost 5 bases.

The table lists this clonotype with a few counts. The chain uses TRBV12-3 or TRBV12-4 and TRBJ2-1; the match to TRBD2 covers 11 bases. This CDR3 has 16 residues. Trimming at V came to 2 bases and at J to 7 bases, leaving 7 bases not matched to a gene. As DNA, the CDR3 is TGTGCCAGCAGTTTAAGGTTGACTAGCGGGATGAATGAGCAGTTCTTC. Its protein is CASSLRLTSGMNEQFF.

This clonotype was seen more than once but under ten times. CDR3 in DNA: TGCGCCAGCAGCTTGCGAGCGCAGGGGGGGTCCCCCGGGGAGCTGTTTTTT. This gives the protein CASSLRAQGGSPGELFF. This chain links TRBV5-1 with TRBJ2-2; D could derive from TRBD1 or TRBD2 (7 bases each). V shed 1 base and J shed 6 bases, with 19 bases lying between them. This CDR3 has 17 amino acids. Germline assignment: CDR1 SGHRS and CDR2 YFSETQ.

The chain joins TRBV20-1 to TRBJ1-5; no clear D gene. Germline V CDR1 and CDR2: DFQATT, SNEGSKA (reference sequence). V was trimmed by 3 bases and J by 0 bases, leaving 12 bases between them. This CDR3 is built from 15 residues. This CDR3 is CSASMGAYSNQPQHF. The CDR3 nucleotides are TGCAGTGCTAGTATGGGAGCGTATAGCAATCAGCCCCAGCATTTT.

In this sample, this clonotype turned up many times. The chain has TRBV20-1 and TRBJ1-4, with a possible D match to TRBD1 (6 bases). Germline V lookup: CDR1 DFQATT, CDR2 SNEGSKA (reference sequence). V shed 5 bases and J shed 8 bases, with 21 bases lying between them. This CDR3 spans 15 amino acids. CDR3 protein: CSAFPSDGGREKLFF. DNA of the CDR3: TGCAGTGCTTTCCCGAGCGACGGGGGCCGGGAAAAACTGTTTTTT.

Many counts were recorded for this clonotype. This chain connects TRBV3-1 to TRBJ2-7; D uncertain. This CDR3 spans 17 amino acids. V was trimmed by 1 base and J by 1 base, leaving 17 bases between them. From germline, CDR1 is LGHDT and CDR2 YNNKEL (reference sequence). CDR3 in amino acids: CASSQGAFLGISYEQYF. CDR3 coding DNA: TGTGCCAGCAGCCAAGGGGCTTTTCTGGGTATTTCCTACGAGCAGTACTTC.